The 2 T cell receptor beta chains given below trace back to one sample, sequenced in a study of T cells after yellow fever vaccination. TCRdb reprocessed the 5' RACE reads with MiXCR, giving one entry per CDR3 protein. Of 300,000 to 350,000 distinct CDR3 sequences listed, around a tenth are singletons. The sequenced sample was CD4+ T cells sorted from PBMCs, obtained 45 days after the yellow fever booster vaccination. The receptors derive from a young man who received the YFV17D yellow fever vaccine.

The rearrangement joins TRBV29-1 to TRBJ2-3; tentatively, D is TRBD1 (6 bases). V was pared by 3 bases and J by 1 base, with 14 bases between. Germline values: CDR1 SQVTM, CDR2 ANQGSEA. The CDR3 has 15 residues. In DNA form, the CDR3 reads TGCAGCGTTGATACGATCGAGGGGGGCACAGATACGCAGTATTTT. It codes for CSVDTIEGGTDTQYF.

The rearrangement uses TRBV20-1 and TRBJ1-6, with TRBD1 as a possible D gene (5 bases). This CDR3 contains 16 residues. The V gene's germline CDR1 is DFQATT and CDR2 SNEGSKA (reference sequence). V lost 0 bases and J 8 bases, leaving 17 bases between the germline ends. CDR3 region: CSARDPLTAFYSPLHF. Written as DNA, the CDR3 is TGCAGTGCTAGAGACCCATTGACAGCCTTCTATTCACCCCTCCACTTT.